The rows below give T cell receptor beta chains drawn from one sample of a study of T cells after yellow fever vaccination. TCRdb re-called the 5' RACE reads through MiXCR, storing one row per CDR3 protein. In the table there are roughly 500,000 distinct CDR3 sequences, around 21% of which are singletons. The material was PBMCs, obtained 15 days after the yellow fever booster vaccination. These receptors were obtained from a man younger than 45 who received the YFV17D yellow fever vaccine. The CDR3 runs from the conserved cysteine through the conserved F or W. The D gene is left open where the match is weak.

V gene	J gene	D gene	CDR3 protein
TRBV3-1	TRBJ2-3	TRBD1	CASSQDGTGEDTQYF
TRBV7-2	TRBJ1-5	NA	CASSLERGYSNQPQHF
TRBV29-1	TRBJ2-1	NA	CSVSPSLPLSYNEQFF
TRBV5-5	TRBJ2-1	TRBD2	CASGLGLAGDLRNNEQFF
TRBV20-1	TRBJ2-7	TRBD2	CSAPTSGRSNEQYF
TRBV7-9	TRBJ2-5	NA	CASSLARDLQETQYF
TRBV7-2	TRBJ2-3	TRBD2	CASSLLCGSGDTQYF
TRBV12-3/TRBV12-4	TRBJ2-7	TRBD1	CASSRPRGQGSYEQYF
TRBV6-5	TRBJ2-7	NA	CASSYRDNSYEQYF
TRBV20-1	TRBJ1-6	NA	CSAHPGSGSVNSPLHF
TRBV5-1	TRBJ2-5	TRBD2	CASSPGTSLQETQYF
TRBV4-3	TRBJ2-3	NA	CASSQSGGVDTQYF
TRBV5-1	TRBJ2-7	NA	CASSLDGSTSYEQYF
TRBV29-1	TRBJ2-3	TRBD2	CSDLAGGTDTQYF